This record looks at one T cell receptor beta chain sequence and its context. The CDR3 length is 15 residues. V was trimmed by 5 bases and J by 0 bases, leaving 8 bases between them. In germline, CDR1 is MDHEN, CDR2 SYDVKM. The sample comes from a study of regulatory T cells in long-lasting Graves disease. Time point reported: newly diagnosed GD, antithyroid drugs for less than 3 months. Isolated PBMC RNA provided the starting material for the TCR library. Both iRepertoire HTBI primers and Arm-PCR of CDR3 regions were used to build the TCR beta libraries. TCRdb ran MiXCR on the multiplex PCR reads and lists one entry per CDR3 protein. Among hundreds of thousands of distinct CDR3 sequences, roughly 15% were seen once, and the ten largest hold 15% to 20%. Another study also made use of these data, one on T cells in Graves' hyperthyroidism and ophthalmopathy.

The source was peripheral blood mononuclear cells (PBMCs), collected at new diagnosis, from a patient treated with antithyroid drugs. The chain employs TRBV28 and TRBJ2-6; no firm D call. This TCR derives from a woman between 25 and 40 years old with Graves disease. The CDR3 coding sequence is TGTGCCAGCAGTCCCTTATTCTCTGGGGCCAACGTCCTGACTTTC. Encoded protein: CASSPLFSGANVLTF.